The sequence of this TCR beta chain was determined in a study of shared clonotypes between healthy human individuals. Those who donated, Caucasian adults without exception, all lived in Nashville, Tennessee. As for this clone: The antigen is not known.

Some clones are missing from TCRdb's copy, which holds only in-frame ones; the method was immunoSEQ multiplex PCR. The top ten clones hold around 0.47% of a sample with about 1.5 million clones, under 99% of them seen once. Study conclusions and caveats: Tissues were not sampled, only blood, and their repertoires likely differ.

The source is a man aged 30 to 39 in good health. The sequenced material came from naive CD4+ T cells sorted from blood. The subset denotes: CD45RA+ positively selected.

The CDR3 nucleotides read TGTGCCAGCAGCTTAGCGTTCGTCGAGCAGTACTTC. It is translated as CASSLAFVEQYF. The chain combines TRBV7-9 with TRBJ2-7; D ambiguous. Trimming took off 0 bases at V and 6 bases at J, with 6 bases between the two ends. Germline V gives CDR1 SEHNR, CDR2 FQNEAQ (reference sequence). This CDR3 has 12 residues.